This T cell receptor (beta chain) was sequenced for a study of blood T cell repertoires in COVID-19. Whole-study context: Acute-phase and convalescent COVID-19 samples originated in the United States, Italy and Spain. Nucleic acid was either cDNA or gDNA, and it came from T cells, B-cell-depleted T cells, or PBMCs.

V shed 3 bases and J shed 8 bases, with 8 bases lying between them. Germline loops: CDR1 LNHDA, CDR2 SQIVND (reference sequence). This CDR3 comprises 12 residues. Only in-frame clones appear in the TCRdb table, and some are missing; sequencing was by immunoSEQ multiplex PCR. The table has 140,000 to 150,000 clones, 75% to 85% seen once; the top ten hold roughly 13%. This receptor was taken from a man aged 60 to 75 with active or convalescent COVID-19. The chain is built from TRBV19 and TRBJ2-1; perhaps TRBD1 as D (5 bases). Sequenced material: peripheral blood. The CDR3 sequence: CASSIPGHEQFF. Here the CDR3 DNA reads TGTGCCAGTAGTATCCCAGGGCATGAGCAGTTCTTC.